A selection of T cell receptor beta chains follows, all from one sample in a study of blood T cell repertoires in COVID-19. TCRdb's copy holds only in-frame clones and misses some; the assay was immunoSEQ multiplex PCR. The sample records under 150,000 clones, around 88% being singletons. Sequenced material: peripheral blood. All receptors come from a woman aged 45 to 65 who had recovered from COVID-19. Both conserved end residues are part of each CDR3. A D gene is named only where the DNA matches it firmly. Size is omitted from some rows. Given values are once, few, many or a class for expanded clones.

TRBJ2-7	TRBV6-5	TRBD1	NA	CASSYDRATIYEQYF	TGTGCCAGCAGTTACGACAGGGCAACCATCTACGAGCAGTACTTC
TRBJ1-1	TRBV6-1	NA	NA	CASSERHGVRDTEAFF	TGTGCCAGCAGTGAACGTCACGGGGTAAGGGACACTGAAGCTTTCTTT
TRBJ1-2	TRBV18	TRBD1	NA	CASSPGQGNGYTF	TGTGCCAGCTCACCGGGACAGGGAAATGGCTACACCTTC
TRBJ1-1	TRBV2	NA	NA	CASSERFQGGFF	TGTGCCAGCAGTGAGAGGTTTCAAGGGGGTTTCTTT
TRBJ2-1	TRBV4-1	NA	NA	CASSQGAGSYNEQFF	TGCGCCAGCAGCCAAGGGGCGGGCTCCTACAATGAGCAGTTCTTC
TRBJ2-5	TRBV6-5	TRBD1	NA	CASSYGPTGGRETQYF	TGTGCCAGCAGTTATGGTCCAACAGGGGGCAGGGAGACCCAGTACTTC
TRBJ2-5	TRBV6-6	NA	NA	CASSYSRQTLGTQYF	TGTGCCAGCAGTTACTCGAGACAAACTTTAGGGACCCAGTACTTC
TRBJ1-1	TRBV27	TRBD1	NA	CASRNEVQGGTEAFF	TGTGCCAGCAGGAATGAGGTCCAGGGGGGCACTGAAGCTTTCTTT
TRBJ2-7	TRBV18	NA	NA	CASSLRGPNRDFAYEQYF	TGTGCCAGCTCACTGAGAGGACCGAACCGGGACTTCGCCTACGAGCAGTACTTC
TRBJ1-3	TRBV5-5	NA	NA	CASSLAGRRVGNTIYF	TGTGCCAGCAGCTTGGCAGGGCGGAGAGTTGGAAACACCATATATTTT
TRBJ2-6	TRBV6-2/TRBV6-3	NA	NA	CASGRSGANVLTF	TGTGCCAGCGGCCGAAGCGGGGCCAACGTCCTGACTTTC
TRBJ2-7	TRBV19	TRBD2	NA	CASSEPGLAHYEQYF	TGTGCCAGTAGTGAACCGGGACTAGCGCACTACGAGCAGTACTTC
TRBJ2-2	TRBV11-2	TRBD1	NA	CASRWGQGGTGELFF	TGTGCCAGCAGGTGGGGACAGGGAGGCACCGGGGAGCTGTTTTTT
TRBJ1-2	TRBV6-5	NA	NA	CASRMRDINYGYTF	TGTGCCAGCAGAATGAGGGACATCAACTATGGCTACACCTTC
TRBJ2-5	TRBV4-3	NA	once	CASSQEVEWTQYF	TGCGCCAGCAGCCAAGAGGTAGAGTGGACCCAGTACTTC
TRBJ2-2	TRBV7-7	NA	NA	CASSLQPGDTGELFF	TGTGCCAGCAGCTTGCAACCGGGGGACACCGGGGAGCTGTTTTTT
TRBJ2-1	TRBV2	TRBD1	NA	CVSSGTGNNEQFF	TGTGTCTCCTCCGGGACAGGGAACAATGAGCAGTTCTTC
TRBJ2-3	TRBV10-3	TRBD2	NA	CAIKAGVSGRARDTQYF	TGTGCCATCAAAGCCGGGGTGAGCGGGAGGGCCCGAGATACGCAGTATTTT
TRBJ2-7	TRBV7-2	TRBD2	NA	CASSFFTGGASYEQYF	TGTGCCAGCAGCTTTTTTACGGGAGGAGCTTCCTACGAGCAGTACTTC
TRBJ1-1	TRBV3-1/TRBV3-2	TRBD1	NA	CASSPPTQGANTEAFF	TGTGCCAGCAGCCCCCCCACACAGGGGGCGAATACTGAAGCTTTCTTT
TRBJ2-4	TRBV19	NA	NA	CASSIDINRGGNIQYF	TGTGCCAGTAGTATAGATATCAACCGAGGAGGGAACATTCAGTACTTC
TRBJ1-5	TRBV19	NA	NA	CASSISGAGREQPQHF	TGTGCCAGTAGTATATCAGGGGCAGGGAGAGAACAGCCCCAGCATTTT
TRBJ2-2	TRBV18	TRBD2	once	CASSLGLAAWVNTGELFF	TGTGCCAGCTCCCTCGGACTAGCCGCGTGGGTGAACACCGGGGAGCTGTTTTTT
TRBJ2-7	TRBV28	NA	NA	CASSVRFDEQYF	TGTGCCAGCAGTGTCAGATTCGACGAGCAGTACTTC
TRBJ2-2	TRBV7-9	NA	NA	CASSLGGHRFATGELFF	TGTGCCAGCAGCTTAGGGGGACACCGGTTTGCCACCGGGGAGCTGTTTTTT
TRBJ1-3	TRBV7-6	NA	few	CASSPLGRAYGNTIYF	TGTGCCAGCAGCCCGCTCGGGAGGGCCTACGGAAACACCATATATTTT
TRBJ1-2	TRBV5-1	TRBD1	once	CASSLGTGNYGYTF	TGCGCCAGCAGCTTGGGGACAGGGAACTATGGCTACACCTTC
TRBJ2-5	TRBV9	TRBD2	NA	CASSVASGGWVETQYF	TGTGCCAGCAGCGTAGCTAGCGGGGGGTGGGTAGAGACCCAGTACTTC
TRBJ1-2	TRBV19	TRBD1	NA	CARSSSGTGDYGYTF	TGTGCCAGATCTTCTTCCGGGACAGGGGACTATGGCTACACCTTC
TRBJ1-2	TRBV19	TRBD1	NA	CASAPPGQRTQYTF	TGTGCCAGTGCTCCGCCGGGACAGAGGACCCAGTACACCTTC
TRBJ2-1	TRBV5-1	TRBD2	NA	CASSLIAGGYNEQFF	TGCGCCAGCAGCTTGATCGCGGGAGGTTACAATGAGCAGTTCTTC
TRBJ2-1	TRBV2	NA	once	CASTRWGESYNEQFF	TGTGCCAGCACTCGTTGGGGGGAATCCTACAATGAGCAGTTCTTC
TRBJ2-1	TRBV7-6	NA	NA	CASSSSYTIAGNEQFF	TGTGCCAGCAGCTCTTCCTACACGATCGCGGGGAATGAGCAGTTCTTC
TRBJ2-7	TRBV7-8	NA	NA	CASSLGRSYEQYF	TGTGCCAGCAGCTTAGGGAGGAGCTACGAGCAGTACTTC
TRBJ1-2	TRBV29-1	TRBD1	NA	CSVQGGSYTF	TGCAGCGTCCAGGGGGGCAGCTACACCTTC
TRBJ1-1	TRBV12-3/TRBV12-4	NA	NA	CASSPRTDKAFF	TGTGCCAGCAGTCCAAGGACAGATAAAGCTTTCTTT
TRBJ2-7	TRBV19	TRBD1	NA	CATYSQSTGSPYEQYF	TGTGCCACCTACTCCCAATCGACAGGGTCCCCCTACGAGCAGTACTTC
TRBJ2-7	TRBV29-1	NA	NA	CSVGSSRSYEQYF	TGCAGCGTTGGGTCGAGCAGGTCCTACGAGCAGTACTTC
TRBJ2-7	TRBV7-6	TRBD2	NA	CASSLSGRVEQYF	TGTGCCAGCAGCCTTTCGGGGAGGGTCGAGCAGTACTTC
TRBJ1-2	TRBV7-9	NA	NA	CASSAGTFYGYTF	TGTGCCAGCAGCGCGGGGACCTTCTATGGCTACACCTTC
TRBJ2-1	TRBV24-1	TRBD1	NA	CATSDFTGARGYNEQFF	TGTGCCACCAGTGATTTTACAGGGGCTAGGGGCTACAATGAGCAGTTCTTC
TRBJ1-6	TRBV20-1	NA	NA	CSASKQSPAPLHF	TGCAGTGCGAGTAAACAGTCTCCGGCCCCCCTCCACTTT
TRBJ2-1	TRBV7-3	NA	many	CASSLGGVNEQFF	TGTGCCAGCAGCTTAGGAGGGGTTAATGAGCAGTTCTTC
TRBJ1-1	TRBV6-2/TRBV6-3	TRBD1	once	CASSYSPDRATTEAFF	TGTGCCAGCAGTTACTCGCCAGACAGGGCGACCACTGAAGCTTTCTTT
TRBJ2-1	TRBV7-9	NA	few	CASSLSGNEQFF	TGTGCCAGCAGCTTATCAGGAAATGAGCAGTTCTTC
TRBJ1-1	TRBV10-3	NA	NA	CAISELPSMNTEAFF	TGTGCCATCAGTGAGTTGCCTAGCATGAACACTGAAGCTTTCTTT
TRBJ2-7	TRBV6-5	TRBD2	once	CASSYSSGRVDEQYF	TGTGCCAGCAGTTACTCTTCCGGGAGGGTGGACGAGCAGTACTTC
TRBJ2-7	TRBV27	TRBD2	NA	CASSLWAGASYEQYF	TGTGCCAGCAGTTTATGGGCGGGAGCCTCCTACGAGCAGTACTTC
TRBJ2-7	TRBV27	NA	NA	CASSSHRDRYEQYF	TGTGCCAGCAGTTCTCACAGGGACCGCTACGAGCAGTACTTC
TRBJ1-3	TRBV7-2	NA	few	CASSLRSERSGNTIYF	TGTGCCAGCAGCTTACGCTCGGAGCGCTCTGGAAACACCATATATTTT
TRBJ2-7	TRBV6-5	NA	once	CASSYGPEGYEQYF	TGTGCCAGCAGTTATGGGCCAGAAGGCTACGAGCAGTACTTC
TRBJ2-3	TRBV2	TRBD2	NA	CASSDKPSGGADTQYF	TGTGCCAGCAGTGACAAGCCTAGCGGGGGGGCAGATACGCAGTATTTT
TRBJ2-5	TRBV11-3	NA	NA	CASSFTSQETQYF	TGTGCCAGCAGCTTTACCAGTCAAGAGACCCAGTACTTC
TRBJ2-1	TRBV5-1	TRBD2	NA	CASSFLAGGQGEQFF	TGCGCCAGCAGCTTTCTAGCGGGGGGGCAGGGTGAGCAGTTCTTC
TRBJ1-6	TRBV2	NA	NA	CASSRRSPKGGSPLHF	TGTGCCAGCAGTAGGAGGTCCCCCAAGGGAGGATCACCCCTCCACTTT
TRBJ2-3	TRBV5-1	NA	NA	CASSLTGTDTQYF	TGCGCCAGCAGCTTGACAGGTACAGATACGCAGTATTTT
TRBJ2-7	TRBV29-1	NA	NA	CSVEGPHATGVPYEQYF	TGCAGCGTTGAGGGCCCACACGCCACGGGGGTACCCTACGAGCAGTACTTC